Sequencing of this T cell receptor beta chain was carried out in a study of blood T cell repertoires in COVID-19. The overall study: Acute and convalescent COVID-19 samples came from the United States, Italy and Spain. Sources were T cells, B-cell-depleted T cells, or PBMCs; the material itself was cDNA or gDNA.

With 4 bases clipped from V and 0 bases from J, the junction kept 14 bases outside the gene matches. Germline loops: CDR1 SGHRS, CDR2 YFSETQ. The CDR3 spans 19 residues. In the study's own analysis: Researchers report that nucleated cell counts were estimated from reference gene primer amplification. Clones were sequenced by immunoSEQ multiplex PCR, and TCRdb holds only the in-frame ones, with some missing. The V and J calls and clone size come from that table; D and trimming were worked out from the DNA. Among about 190,000 clones, about 77% were seen once, and the ten largest hold 2.5% to 3.5%. The rearrangement links TRBV5-1 to TRBJ2-4; 9 positions agree with TRBD2. Sequenced: peripheral blood. The TCR comes from a woman aged 80 or older with active or convalescent COVID-19. In nucleotides, the CDR3 is TGCGCCAGCAGCCCCTTTTCTGCGGGGGGGGGCTTAGCCAAAAACATTCAGTACTTC. Its protein is CASSPFSAGGGLAKNIQYF.